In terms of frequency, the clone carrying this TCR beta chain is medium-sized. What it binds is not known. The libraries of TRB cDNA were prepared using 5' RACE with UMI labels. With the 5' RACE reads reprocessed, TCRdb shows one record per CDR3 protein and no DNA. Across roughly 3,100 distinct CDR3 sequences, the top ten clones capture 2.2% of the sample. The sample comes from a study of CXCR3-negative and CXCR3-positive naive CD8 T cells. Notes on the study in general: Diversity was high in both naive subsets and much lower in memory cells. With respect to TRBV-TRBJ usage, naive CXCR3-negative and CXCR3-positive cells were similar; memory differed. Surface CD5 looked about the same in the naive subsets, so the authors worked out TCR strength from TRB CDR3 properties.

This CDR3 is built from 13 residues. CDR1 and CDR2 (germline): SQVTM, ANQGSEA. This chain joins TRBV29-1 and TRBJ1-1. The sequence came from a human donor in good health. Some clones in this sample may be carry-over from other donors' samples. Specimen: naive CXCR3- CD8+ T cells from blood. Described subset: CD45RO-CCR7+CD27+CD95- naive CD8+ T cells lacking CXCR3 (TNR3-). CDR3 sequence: CSVEEFIGPQAFF.